A single sample is the source of the 13 T cell receptor beta chains below, sequenced in a study of human T cells and chemical hapten exposure. Noted time point: patch test 3, about 24 weeks after DPC sensitization. Specified treatment: therapeutic diphenylcyclopropenone sensitization with weekly scalp DPC. Using its own MiXCR run on the RACE reads, TCRdb lists one record per CDR3 protein. Here the sample spans 25,000 to 35,000 distinct CDR3 sequences, 5.8% being singletons. The sample was whole blood, taken in connection with sensitization to the hapten diphenylcyclopropenone (DPC). The source of these receptors is a man aged 25-45 years with alopecia areata. Some clones in this sample may be carry-over from other donors' samples.

This clonotype was counted many times. V and J are TRBV18 and TRBJ1-2, with D unresolved. The V end was cut by 5 bases, the J end by 4 bases, with 8 bases between. CDR1 and CDR2 from the germline V gene are KGHSH and LQKENI. The CDR3 consists of 12 residues. This CDR3 reads CASSSLVYGYTF. CDR3 coding DNA: TGTGCCAGCTCATCCCTCGTCTATGGCTACACCTTC.

This clonotype was seen repeatedly, ten times or more. The chain joins TRBV29-1 to TRBJ2-7, with D possibly TRBD2 on 5 matching bases. Trimming shortened V by 5 bases and J by 2 bases, and 10 bases separated the two germline ends. There are 12 residues in the CDR3. CDR1 SQVTM and CDR2 ANQGSEA come from the germline V gene. The CDR3: CSVRVSAYEQYF. Here the CDR3 DNA reads TGCAGCGTTCGGGTTAGCGCCTACGAGCAGTACTTC.

The sample holds many counts of this clonotype. The V gene is TRBV3-1, the J gene TRBJ2-1, with D perhaps matching TRBD1 or TRBD2 (7 bases each). V lost 3 bases and J 7 bases, leaving 19 bases between the germline ends. This CDR3 is built from 16 residues. Germline CDR1 is LGHDT and CDR2 is YNNKEL (reference sequence). The DNA of the CDR3 is TGTGCCAGCAGCCAGGCAGGGGGAGGGAGGAGGAATGAGCAGTTCTTC. The encoded protein is CASSQAGGGRRNEQFF.

This clonotype was counted between two and nine times. The rearrangement links TRBV19 to TRBJ2-5; TRBD1 might be the D (5 bases). V lost 5 bases and J 4 bases, leaving 8 bases between the germline ends. Germline values: CDR1 LNHDA, CDR2 SQIVND (reference sequence). CDR3 length equals 12 residues. This chain's CDR3 is CASSGQGETQYF. The CDR3 DNA follows: TGTGCCAGTAGTGGGCAGGGAGAGACCCAGTACTTC.

Many counts were recorded for this clonotype. This rearrangement joins TRBV6-4 to TRBJ2-7; 7 nucleotides match TRBD2. The J segment lost 0 bases and the V segment lost 7 bases, leaving 6 bases of the junction unmatched. Per germline, CDR1 MRHNA and CDR2 SNTAGT. This CDR3 is 14 amino acids long. For the CDR3, the DNA is TGTGCCAGCATTAACGGCGGGAGCTCCTACGAGCAGTACTTC. Protein: CASINGGSSYEQYF.

This clonotype has a count of ten or more. The chain joins TRBV3-1 to TRBJ1-2, with TRBD1 matching 7 bases. There are 15 residues in the CDR3. From germline, CDR1 is LGHDT and CDR2 YNNKEL (reference sequence). With 4 bases clipped from V and 1 base from J, the junction kept 6 bases outside the gene matches. The CDR3 DNA reads TGTGCCAGCAGCCCCTGGACAGGAGTTAACTATGGCTACACCTTC. This codes for CASSPWTGVNYGYTF.

V gene TRBV19 combines with J gene TRBJ2-1; perhaps D is TRBD1 or TRBD2 (5 bases each). Germline V gene lookup returns CDR1 LNHDA and CDR2 SQIVND (reference sequence). V was shortened by 1 base and J by 0 bases, with 10 bases between the two germline ends. The CDR3 contains 16 residues. The CDR3 DNA follows: TGTGCCAGTAGTATAGGTTGGGGGAGCTCCTACAATGAGCAGTTCTTC. This sequence encodes CASSIGWGSSYNEQFF.

The chain is built from TRBV21-1 and TRBJ2-4; the D call TRBD2 from the table was never checked on the DNA. TRBV21-1 is recorded as a pseudogene. This CDR3 contains 16 residues. DNA for the CDR3: TGTGCCAGCAGCGGGGGGACTAGCGGGGTCAAAAACATTCAGTACTTC. Its protein is CASSGGTSGVKNIQYF.

This clonotype was detected ten times or more. The V call is TRBV18, the J call TRBJ2-1; 7 bases are a match to TRBD2. The CDR3 covers 15 residues. V shed 4 bases, J shed 3 bases, and the junction held 6 bases outside the gene matches. Germline V CDR1 and CDR2: KGHSH, LQKENI. The CDR3 is CASSLLGGDYNEQFF. DNA for the CDR3: TGTGCCAGCTCACTACTGGGGGGGGACTACAATGAGCAGTTCTTC. The complete variable domain, with remaining parts taken from reference TRBV18 and TRBJ2-1, reads NAGVMQNPRHLVRRRGQEARLRCSPMKGHSHVYWYRQLPEEGLKFMVYLQKENIIDESGMPKERFSAEFPKEGPSILRIQQVVRGDSAAYFCASSLLGGDYNEQFFGPGTRLTVL.

This clonotype was counted ten times or more. This chain uses TRBV24-1 with TRBJ1-1; the D is unclear. Germline CDR1 reads KGHDR; CDR2 reads SFDVKD. The ends were cut back, 9 bases at V and 7 bases at J, with 11 bases in the middle. The CDR3 runs 11 residues. The CDR3 DNA is TGTGCCACCTCCACGGGGAGTGAAGCTTTCTTT. This translates into CATSTGSEAFF.

This clonotype was counted many times. The chain employs TRBV27 and TRBJ2-7, with D possibly matching TRBD2 (5 bases). Looked up from germline, CDR1 is MNHEY and CDR2 is SMNVEV (reference sequence). The CDR3 spans 16 residues. Trimming removed 6 bases from V and 4 bases from J, with 22 bases in between. The CDR3 region is CASRRERAGGAYEQYF. The CDR3 DNA sequence: TGTGCCAGCAGAAGGGAGCGCGCGGGCGGAGCTTACGAGCAGTACTTC.

This clonotype has a count of ten or more. The V call is TRBV5-1, the J call TRBJ1-2; possibly TRBD1 for D (5 bases). The V end was cut by 0 bases, the J end by 6 bases, with 15 bases between. The CDR3 length is 15 residues. Germline V gives CDR1 SGHRS, CDR2 YFSETQ. The CDR3 reads CASSLAASPGNGYTF. The DNA of the CDR3 is TGCGCCAGCAGCTTGGCTGCCAGCCCAGGGAATGGCTACACCTTC.

At least ten counts were recorded for this clonotype. The chain combines TRBV20-1 with TRBJ2-3; D is possibly TRBD2 (6 bases). The CDR3 is 14 amino acids. Germline-derived CDR1 and CDR2 are DFQATT and SNEGSKA (reference sequence). The CDR3 DNA sequence: TGCAGCTACTTCGTTAGCGGAGGCACAGATACGCAGTATTTT. Protein sequence: CSYFVSGGTDTQYF.